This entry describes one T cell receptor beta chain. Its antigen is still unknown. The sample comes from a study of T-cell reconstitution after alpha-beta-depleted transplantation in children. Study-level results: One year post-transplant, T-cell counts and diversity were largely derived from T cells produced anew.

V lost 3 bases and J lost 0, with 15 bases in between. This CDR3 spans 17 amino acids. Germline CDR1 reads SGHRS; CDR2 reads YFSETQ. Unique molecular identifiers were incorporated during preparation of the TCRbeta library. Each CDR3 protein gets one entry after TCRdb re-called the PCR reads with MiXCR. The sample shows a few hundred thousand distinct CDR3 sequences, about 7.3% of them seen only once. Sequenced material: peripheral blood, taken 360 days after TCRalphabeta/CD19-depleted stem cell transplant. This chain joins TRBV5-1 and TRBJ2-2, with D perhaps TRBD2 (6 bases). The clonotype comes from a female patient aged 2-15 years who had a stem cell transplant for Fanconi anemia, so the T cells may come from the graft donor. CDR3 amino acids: CASSWGVGGPNTGELFF. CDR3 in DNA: TGCGCCAGCAGCTGGGGGGTCGGCGGGCCGAACACCGGGGAGCTGTTTTTT.